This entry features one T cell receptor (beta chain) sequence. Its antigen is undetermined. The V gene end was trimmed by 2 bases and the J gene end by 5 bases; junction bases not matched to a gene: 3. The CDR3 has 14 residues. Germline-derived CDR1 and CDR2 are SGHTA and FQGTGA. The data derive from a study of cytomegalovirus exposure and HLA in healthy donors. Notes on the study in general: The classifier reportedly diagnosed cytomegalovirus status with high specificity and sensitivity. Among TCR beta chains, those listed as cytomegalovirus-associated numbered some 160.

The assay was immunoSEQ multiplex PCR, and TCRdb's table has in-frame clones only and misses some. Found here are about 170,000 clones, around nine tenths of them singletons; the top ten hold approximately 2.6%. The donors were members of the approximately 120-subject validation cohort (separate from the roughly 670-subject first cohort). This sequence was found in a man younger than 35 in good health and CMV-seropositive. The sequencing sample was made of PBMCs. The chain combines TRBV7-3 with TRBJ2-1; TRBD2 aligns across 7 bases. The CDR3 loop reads CASSLAGANNEQFF. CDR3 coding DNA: TGTGCCAGCAGCTTAGCGGGAGCAAACAATGAGCAGTTCTTC.